This T cell receptor (beta chain) originates from a study of shared clonotypes between healthy human individuals. Study at large: Per-donor plates numbered three CD4 naive, three CD4 memory, two CD8 naive and one CD8 memory.

Germline lookup yields CDR1 SQVTM and CDR2 ANQGSEA. CDR3 size: 12 residues. V shed 5 bases and J shed 2 bases, with 6 bases lying between them. Sorted subsets were amplified in replicate PCRs using 200 ng DNA, about 30,000 T cell genomes. Here immunoSEQ multiplex PCR was the method, and the copy in TCRdb shows in-frame clones only, minus some. This table holds roughly 1 million clones, around 76% found once. As to this clone: What it binds is unknown.

Study-wide results and limits: The study generally estimated greater richness for naive than memory subsets. When naive CD4 clonotypes were compared across a handful of donors, about 4.8% were shared.

The sequenced sample consisted of memory CD4+ T cells sorted from blood. Subset denoted: CD45RA-negative fraction. This chain joins TRBV29-1 and TRBJ2-2, with D unresolved. The source of this sequence is a man younger than 35 in good health. As DNA, the CDR3 is TGCAGCGTTAGAGTAAACACCGGGGAGCTGTTTTTT. The encoded protein is CSVRVNTGELFF.